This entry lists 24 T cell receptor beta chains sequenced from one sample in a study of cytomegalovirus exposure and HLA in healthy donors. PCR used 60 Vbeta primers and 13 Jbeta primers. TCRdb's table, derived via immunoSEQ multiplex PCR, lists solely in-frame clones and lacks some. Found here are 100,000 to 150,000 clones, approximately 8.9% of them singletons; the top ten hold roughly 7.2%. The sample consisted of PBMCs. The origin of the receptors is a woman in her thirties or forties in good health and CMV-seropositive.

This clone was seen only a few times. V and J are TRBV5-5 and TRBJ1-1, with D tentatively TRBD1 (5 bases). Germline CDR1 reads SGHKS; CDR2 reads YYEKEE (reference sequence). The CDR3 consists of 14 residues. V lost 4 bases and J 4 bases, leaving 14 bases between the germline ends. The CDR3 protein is CASSRTERGTEAFF. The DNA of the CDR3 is TGTGCCAGCAGCCGAACCGAAAGGGGCACTGAAGCTTTCTTT. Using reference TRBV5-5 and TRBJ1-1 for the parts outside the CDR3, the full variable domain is DAGVTQSPTHLIKTRGQQVTLRCSPISGHKSVSWYQQVLGQGPQFIFQYYEKEERGRGNFPDRFSARQFPNYSSELNVNALLLGDSALYLCASSRTERGTEAFFGQGTRLTVV.

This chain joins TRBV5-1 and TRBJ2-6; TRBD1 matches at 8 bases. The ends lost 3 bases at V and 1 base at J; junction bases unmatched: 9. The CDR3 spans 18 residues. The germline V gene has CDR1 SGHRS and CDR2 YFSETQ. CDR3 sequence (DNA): TGCGCCAGCAGCTCCCTTGGGGGACAGGCTTCTGGGGCCAACGTCCTGACTTTC. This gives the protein CASSSLGGQASGANVLTF.

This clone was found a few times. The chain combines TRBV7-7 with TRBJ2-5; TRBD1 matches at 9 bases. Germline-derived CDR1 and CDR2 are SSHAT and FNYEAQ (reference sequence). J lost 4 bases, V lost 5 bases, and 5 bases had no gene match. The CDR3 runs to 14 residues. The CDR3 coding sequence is TGTGCCAGCAGCATCCGACAGGGGGGAGAGACCCAGTACTTC. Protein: CASSIRQGGETQYF.

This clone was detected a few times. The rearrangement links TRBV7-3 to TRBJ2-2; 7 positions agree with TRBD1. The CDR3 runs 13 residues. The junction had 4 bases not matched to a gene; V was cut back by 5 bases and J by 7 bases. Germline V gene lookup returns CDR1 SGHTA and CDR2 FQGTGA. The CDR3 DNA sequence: TGTGCCAGCAGCCAGACAGGGCTCGGGGAGCTGTTTTTT. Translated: CASSQTGLGELFF.

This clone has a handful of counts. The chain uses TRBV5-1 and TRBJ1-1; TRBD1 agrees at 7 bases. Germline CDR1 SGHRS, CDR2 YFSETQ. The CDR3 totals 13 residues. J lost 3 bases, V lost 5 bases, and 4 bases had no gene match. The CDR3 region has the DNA TGCGCCAGCAGACCCACAGGGGACACTGAAGCTTTCTTT. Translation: CASRPTGDTEAFF.

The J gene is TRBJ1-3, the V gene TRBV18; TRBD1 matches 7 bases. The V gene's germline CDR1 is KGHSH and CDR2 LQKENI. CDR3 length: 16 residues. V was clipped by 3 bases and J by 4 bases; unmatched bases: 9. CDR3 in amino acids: CASSPVGGHIGNTIYF. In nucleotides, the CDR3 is TGTGCCAGCTCACCCGTAGGGGGCCACATCGGAAACACCATATATTTT.

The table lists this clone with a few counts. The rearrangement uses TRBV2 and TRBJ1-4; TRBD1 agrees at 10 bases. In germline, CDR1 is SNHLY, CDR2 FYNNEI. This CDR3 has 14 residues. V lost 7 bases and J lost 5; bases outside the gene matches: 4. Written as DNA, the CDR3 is TGTGCCAGCACCCGGACAGGGGGAAATGAAAAACTGTTTTTT. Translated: CASTRTGGNEKLFF.

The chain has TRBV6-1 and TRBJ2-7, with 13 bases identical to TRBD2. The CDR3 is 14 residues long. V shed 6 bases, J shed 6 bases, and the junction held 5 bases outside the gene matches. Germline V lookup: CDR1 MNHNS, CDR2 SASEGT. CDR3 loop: CASSLLAGGLEQYF. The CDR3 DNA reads TGTGCCAGCAGCTTACTAGCGGGGGGGCTCGAGCAGTACTTC.

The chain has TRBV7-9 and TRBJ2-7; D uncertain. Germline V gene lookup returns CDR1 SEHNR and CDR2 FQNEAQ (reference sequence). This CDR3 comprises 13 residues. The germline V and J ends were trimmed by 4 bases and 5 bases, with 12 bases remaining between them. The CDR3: CASSYKPGDEQYF. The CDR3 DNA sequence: TGTGCCAGCAGCTACAAACCTGGTGACGAGCAGTACTTC. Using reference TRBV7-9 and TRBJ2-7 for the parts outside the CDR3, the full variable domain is DTGVSQNPRHKITKRGQNVTFRCDPISEHNRLYWYRQTLGQGPEFLTYFQNEAQLEKSRLLSDRFSAERPKGSFSTLEIQRTEQGDSAMYLCASSYKPGDEQYFGPGTRLTVT.

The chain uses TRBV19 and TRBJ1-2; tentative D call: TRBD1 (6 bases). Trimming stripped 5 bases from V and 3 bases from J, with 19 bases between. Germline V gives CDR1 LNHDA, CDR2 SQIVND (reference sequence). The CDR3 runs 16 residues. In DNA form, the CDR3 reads TGTGCCAGTAGTGCAGAGCTGACAGGTTTCTACTATGGCTACACCTTC. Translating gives CASSAELTGFYYGYTF. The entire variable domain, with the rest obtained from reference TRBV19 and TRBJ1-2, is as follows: DGGITQSPKYLFRKEGQNVTLSCEQNLNHDAMYWYRQDPGQGLRLIYYSQIVNDFQKGDIAEGYSVSREKKESFPLTVTSAQKNPTAFYLCASSAELTGFYYGYTFGSGTRLTVV.

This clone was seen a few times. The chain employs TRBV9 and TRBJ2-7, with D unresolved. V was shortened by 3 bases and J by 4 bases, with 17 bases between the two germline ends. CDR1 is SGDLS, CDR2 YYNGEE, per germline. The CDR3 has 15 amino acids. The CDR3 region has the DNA TGTGCCAGCAGCGGGGCCCCCTCGGCTGTGTACGAGCAGTACTTC. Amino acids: CASSGAPSAVYEQYF.

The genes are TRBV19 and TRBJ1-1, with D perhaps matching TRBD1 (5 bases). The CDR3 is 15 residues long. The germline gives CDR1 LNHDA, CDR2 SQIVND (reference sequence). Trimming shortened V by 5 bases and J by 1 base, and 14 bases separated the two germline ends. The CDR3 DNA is TGTGCCAGTAGTCTCCCTTGGAGGGGGAACACTGAAGCTTTCTTT. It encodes CASSLPWRGNTEAFF.

The CDR3 reads CASSLRTGEAEAFF. DNA of the CDR3: TGCGCCAGCAGCTTGCGTACAGGGGAGGCTGAAGCTTTCTTT. The gene calls are TRBV5-1 and TRBJ1-1; 7 nucleotides match TRBD1. The CDR3 covers 14 residues. The V gene's germline CDR1 is SGHRS and CDR2 YFSETQ. V shed 1 base and J 6 bases; nucleotides not matched to a gene: 6.

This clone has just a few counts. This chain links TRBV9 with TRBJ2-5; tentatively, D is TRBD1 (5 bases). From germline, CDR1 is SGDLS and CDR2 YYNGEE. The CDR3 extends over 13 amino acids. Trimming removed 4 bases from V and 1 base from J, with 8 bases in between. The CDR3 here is CASSWGPQETQYF. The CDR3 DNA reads TGTGCCAGCAGCTGGGGCCCCCAAGAGACCCAGTACTTC. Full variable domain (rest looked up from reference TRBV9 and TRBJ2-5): DSGVTQTPKHLITATGQRVTLRCSPRSGDLSVYWYQQSLDQGLQFLIQYYNGEERAKGNILERFSAQQFPDLHSELNLSSLELGDSALYFCASSWGPQETQYFGPGTRLLVL.

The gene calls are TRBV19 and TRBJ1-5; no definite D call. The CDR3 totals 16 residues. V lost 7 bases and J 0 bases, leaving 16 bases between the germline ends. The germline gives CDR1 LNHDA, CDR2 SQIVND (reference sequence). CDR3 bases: TGTGCCAGTACCCATAGCTCCCCGTATAGCAATCAGCCCCAGCATTTT. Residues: CASTHSSPYSNQPQHF.

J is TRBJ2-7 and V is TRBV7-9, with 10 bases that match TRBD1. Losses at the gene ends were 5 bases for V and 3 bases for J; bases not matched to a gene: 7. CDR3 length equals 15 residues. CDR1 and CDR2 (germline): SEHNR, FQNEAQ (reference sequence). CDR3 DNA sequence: TGTGCCAGCAGCCCTGGGACAGGGGTCTTCTACGAGCAGTACTTC. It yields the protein CASSPGTGVFYEQYF.

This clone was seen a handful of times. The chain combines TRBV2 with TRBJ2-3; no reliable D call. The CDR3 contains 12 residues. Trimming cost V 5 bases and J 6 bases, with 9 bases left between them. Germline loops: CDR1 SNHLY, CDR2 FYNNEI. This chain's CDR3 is CASSPLGDTQYF. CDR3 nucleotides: TGTGCCAGCAGTCCATTGGGCGATACGCAGTATTTT.

The DNA of the CDR3 is TGCGCCAGCAGTCAATCAATGGCTCTCCAGGGTTTTCCCTACGAGCAGTACTTC. Amino acids: CASSQSMALQGFPYEQYF. The chain is built from TRBV23-1 and TRBJ2-7, with a possible D match to TRBD1 (5 bases). TRBV23-1 is treated as an ORF (open reading frame) with a function not yet certain. The CDR3 has 18 residues. Trimming took 0 bases from V and 2 from J, leaving 20 bases between them.

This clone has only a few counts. DNA of the CDR3: TGTGCCAGCAGTGAAGGCGGGGGGCCGAACGGGGAGCTGTTTTTT. It codes for CASSEGGGPNGELFF. V is TRBV2 and J is TRBJ2-2, with 8 bases matching TRBD2. Per the germline V gene, CDR1 is SNHLY and CDR2 is FYNNEI. This CDR3 is built from 15 residues. The J segment lost 7 bases and the V segment lost 1 base, leaving 5 bases of the junction unmatched.

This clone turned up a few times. The CDR3, as DNA: TGCAGCGTTACGCGGGACAGCAACGAGCAGTACTTC. It yields the protein CSVTRDSNEQYF. The chain couples TRBV29-1 to TRBJ2-7; D possibly corresponds to TRBD1 (7 bases). The CDR3 sequence is 12 residues long. Trimming cost V 5 bases and J 5 bases, with 13 bases left between them. Germline V gene lookup returns CDR1 SQVTM and CDR2 ANQGSEA.

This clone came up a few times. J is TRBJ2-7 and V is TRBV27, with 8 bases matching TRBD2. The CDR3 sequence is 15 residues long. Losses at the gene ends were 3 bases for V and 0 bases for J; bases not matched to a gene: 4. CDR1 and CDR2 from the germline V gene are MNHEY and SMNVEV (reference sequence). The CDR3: CASSFSGVSSYEQYF. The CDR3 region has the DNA TGTGCCAGCAGTTTTAGCGGGGTTAGCTCCTACGAGCAGTACTTC.

The CDR3 loop is CASSSSGGSYEQYF. The CDR3 bases are TGTGCCAGCAGTTCAAGCGGGGGCTCCTACGAGCAGTACTTC. The gene calls are TRBV2 and TRBJ2-5; 8 nucleotides match TRBD2. The J call may be incorrect, as the DNA end agrees better with TRBJ2-7. CDR1 and CDR2 from the germline V gene are SNHLY and FYNNEI. The CDR3 length is 14 residues.

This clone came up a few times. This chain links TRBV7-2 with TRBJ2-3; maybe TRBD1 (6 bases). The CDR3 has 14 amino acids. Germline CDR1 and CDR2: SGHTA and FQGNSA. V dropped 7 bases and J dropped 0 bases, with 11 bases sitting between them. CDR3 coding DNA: TGTGCCAGCACCTGGGACATTAGCACAGATACGCAGTATTTT. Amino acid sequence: CASTWDISTDTQYF. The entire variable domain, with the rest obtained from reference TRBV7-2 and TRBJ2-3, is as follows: GAGVSQSPSNKVTEKGKDVELRCDPISGHTALYWYRQSLGQGLEFLIYFQGNSAPDKSGLPSDRFSAERTGGSVSTLTIQRTQQEDSAVYLCASTWDISTDTQYFGPGTRLTVL.

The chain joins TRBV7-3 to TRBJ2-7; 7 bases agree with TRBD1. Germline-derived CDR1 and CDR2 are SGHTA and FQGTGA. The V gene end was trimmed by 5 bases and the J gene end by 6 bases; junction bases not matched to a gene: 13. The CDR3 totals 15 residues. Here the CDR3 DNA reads TGTGCCAGCAGCCTTACCTTACTAGGGGGCGGCGAGCAGTACTTC. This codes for CASSLTLLGGGEQYF.